This is a list of T cell receptor beta chains from one sample in a study of cytomegalovirus exposure and HLA in healthy donors. TCRdb keeps only in-frame clones here, not all; method: immunoSEQ multiplex PCR. In the table there are under 110,000 clones, roughly four fifths of which are singletons. The specimen was PBMCs. The source is a man between 45 and 60 years old in good health and CMV-seronegative. The CDR3 runs from the conserved cysteine through the conserved F or W. A D gene is named only where the DNA matches it firmly. Size is omitted from some rows. Given values are once, few, many or a class for expanded clones.

clone size,V gene,D gene,J gene,CDR3 DNA,CDR3 protein
.,TRBV6-1,.,TRBJ1-2,TGTGCCAGCGCGGGCGGCTTAGGCTACACCTTC,CASAGGLGYTF
.,TRBV28,TRBD1,TRBJ2-7,TGTGCCAGCAGGGGGACAGGTGTACACGAGCAGTACTTC,CASRGTGVHEQYF
.,TRBV27,.,TRBJ2-7,TGTGCCAGCAGCGGACAGCCGAGCTCCTACGAGCAGTACTTC,CASSGQPSSYEQYF
once,TRBV5-1,.,TRBJ2-7,TGCGCCAGCAGCTTGGAGGACAGAGCCTACGAGCAGTACTTC,CASSLEDRAYEQYF
.,TRBV7-3,TRBD1,TRBJ2-2,TGTGCCAGCAGCTTGGGACAGCGGACCGGGGAGCTGTTTTTT,CASSLGQRTGELFF
.,TRBV9,TRBD2,TRBJ2-1,TGTGCCAGCAGCGTCACTAGCGGGGGGCCGAGCCGGCAGTTCTTC,CASSVTSGGPSRQFF
few,TRBV11-3,.,TRBJ2-7,TGTGCCAGCAGCCCCGACCTGGGTGACAGCTTCACCTACGAGCAGTACTTC,CASSPDLGDSFTYEQYF
.,TRBV30,.,TRBJ1-2,TGTGCCTGGACCCGCGACACGAACTATGGCTACACCTTC,CAWTRDTNYGYTF
.,TRBV19,TRBD1,TRBJ1-5,TGTGCCAGTAGTCCCCGGACAGGGGGAGGAGGTCAGCCCCAGCATTTT,CASSPRTGGGGQPQHF
.,TRBV6-5,TRBD1,TRBJ2-2,TGTGCCAGCAGTCGACAGGGGGTGACCGGGGAGCTGTTTTTT,CASSRQGVTGELFF
.,TRBV28,TRBD2,TRBJ2-3,TGTGCCACCTTAGCGGGAGGTATAGGTACGCAGTATTTT,CATLAGGIGTQYF
few,TRBV10-1,.,TRBJ2-3,TGCGCCAGCACGTCAGACCTACGGGGTACGCAGTATTTT,CASTSDLRGTQYF
.,TRBV7-7,TRBD1,TRBJ1-4,TGTGCTAGCAGCTCCGGGACAGGGACTAATGAAAAACTGTTTTTT,CASSSGTGTNEKLFF
.,TRBV28,TRBD2,TRBJ2-1,TGTGCCAGCGAAATGGGGGGGACCAATGAGCAGTTCTTC,CASEMGGTNEQFF
once,TRBV2,.,TRBJ2-1,TGTGCCAGCAGTGAAGGGAGAAGCTCCTACAATGAGCAGTTCTTC,CASSEGRSSYNEQFF
.,TRBV28,TRBD1,TRBJ1-5,TGTGCCAGCAGATTTTTGGAGGCGCAGGGGGAGAATCAGCCCCAGCATTTT,CASRFLEAQGENQPQHF